A single sample is the source of the 10 T cell receptor beta chains below, sequenced in a study of blood T cell repertoires in COVID-19. This table comes from immunoSEQ multiplex PCR, and its TCRdb copy is limited to in-frame clones, with some not included. The profile shows over 200,000 clones, 83% of them singletons. Source material: peripheral blood. The origin of the receptors is a man aged 80 or over with acute or convalescent COVID-19.

This clone was counted ten times or more. J is TRBJ2-5 and V is TRBV6-1, with D maybe TRBD2 (5 bases). The CDR3 is made up of 15 amino acids. CDR1 MNHNS and CDR2 SASEGT come from the germline V gene. Trimming removed 1 base from V and 3 bases from J, with 12 bases in between. This CDR3 is CASSEGRLREETQYF. As DNA, the CDR3 is TGTGCCAGCAGTGAAGGGAGGCTCCGAGAAGAGACCCAGTACTTC.

The chain employs TRBV27 and TRBJ1-1; weak D call: TRBD1 (6 bases). Germline-derived CDR1 and CDR2 are MNHEY and SMNVEV (reference sequence). V was cut by 6 bases and J by 1 base, with 9 bases left in between. The CDR3 loop spans 13 amino acids. This chain's CDR3 is CASRRQENTEAFF. The CDR3 DNA reads as TGTGCCAGCAGAAGACAGGAGAACACTGAAGCTTTCTTT.

This clone occurred many times. The V call is TRBV29-1, the J call TRBJ2-7; TRBD1 matches at 7 bases. Per the germline V gene, CDR1 is SQVTM and CDR2 is ANQGSEA. The CDR3 length is 12 residues. Trimming removed 7 bases from V and 4 bases from J; junction bases left unmatched: 7. The CDR3 DNA reads as TGCAGCGCGACCGGGACAGAGTACGAGCAGTACTTC. Its protein is CSATGTEYEQYF.

This clone turned up a few times. The rearrangement joins TRBV19 to TRBJ1-3; possibly TRBD1 for D (5 bases). V lost 9 bases, J lost 2 bases, and 17 bases lay in between. Germline CDR1 reads LNHDA; CDR2 reads SQIVND (reference sequence). This CDR3 region has 15 residues. CDR3 DNA: TGTGCCAGCCAATCTGGGGGGATCCCTGGAAACACCATATATTTT. It codes for CASQSGGIPGNTIYF.

For the CDR3, the DNA is TGTGCCAGCAGCTTTATTAGCGGAACCTACGAGCAGTACTTC. This encodes CASSFISGTYEQYF. The rearrangement joins TRBV7-2 to TRBJ2-7; D may be TRBD2 (6 bases). Germline CDR1 SGHTA, CDR2 FQGNSA. There are 14 residues in the CDR3. V was clipped by 3 bases and J by 2 bases, with 11 bases between them.

The rearrangement uses TRBV28 and TRBJ2-7; no clear D gene. Germline V lookup: CDR1 MDHEN, CDR2 SYDVKM. V was trimmed by 3 bases and J by 4 bases, leaving 7 bases between them. The CDR3 loop spans 12 amino acids. The CDR3 region has the DNA TGTGCCAGCAGTTTGTCAGGTTACGAGCAGTACTTC. This translates into CASSLSGYEQYF.

This clone was recorded a few times. This rearrangement joins TRBV19 to TRBJ2-1; the match to TRBD1 covers 7 bases. V gave up 4 bases and J gave up 7 bases; unmatched junction bases: 16. Looked up from germline, CDR1 is LNHDA and CDR2 is SQIVND (reference sequence). This CDR3 is built from 17 residues. CDR3 sequence (DNA): TGTGCCAGTAGTACCTCCCATAGACAGGGCGATCTAAATGAGCAGTTCTTC. Translation: CASSTSHRQGDLNEQFF.

This chain joins TRBV30 and TRBJ2-6; 7 bases are a match to TRBD2. J lost 0 bases, V lost 5 bases, and 7 bases had no gene match. Germline assignment: CDR1 GTSNPN and CDR2 SVGIG (reference sequence). The CDR3 runs 16 residues. The CDR3 bases are TGTGCCTGGGGCGGGGGAGGGAGCTCTGGGGCCAACGTCCTGACTTTC. It yields the protein CAWGGGGSSGANVLTF.

The chain recombines TRBV6-5 with TRBJ2-1; 8 bases are a match to TRBD2. The CDR3 covers 14 residues. Germline CDR1 MNHEY, CDR2 SVGAGI. V shed 9 bases and J 8 bases; nucleotides not matched to a gene: 12. CDR3 DNA sequence: TGTGCCAGTCGGCCCCGGGGGGGGCCCTATGAGCAGTTCTTC. It specifies CASRPRGGPYEQFF.

The rearrangement uses TRBV18 and TRBJ2-5; D possibly corresponds to TRBD2 (6 bases). With 5 bases removed from V and 0 bases from J, the gap between germline ends came to 13 bases. CDR3 size: 15 residues. Germline V gene lookup returns CDR1 KGHSH and CDR2 LQKENI. DNA for the CDR3: TGTGCCAGCTCAAACCTCCTAGCGAACCAAGAGACCCAGTACTTC. Residues: CASSNLLANQETQYF. The whole variable domain, remainder taken from reference TRBV18 and TRBJ2-5, is NAGVMQNPRHLVRRRGQEARLRCSPMKGHSHVYWYRQLPEEGLKFMVYLQKENIIDESGMPKERFSAEFPKEGPSILRIQQVVRGDSAAYFCASSNLLANQETQYFGPGTRLLVL.